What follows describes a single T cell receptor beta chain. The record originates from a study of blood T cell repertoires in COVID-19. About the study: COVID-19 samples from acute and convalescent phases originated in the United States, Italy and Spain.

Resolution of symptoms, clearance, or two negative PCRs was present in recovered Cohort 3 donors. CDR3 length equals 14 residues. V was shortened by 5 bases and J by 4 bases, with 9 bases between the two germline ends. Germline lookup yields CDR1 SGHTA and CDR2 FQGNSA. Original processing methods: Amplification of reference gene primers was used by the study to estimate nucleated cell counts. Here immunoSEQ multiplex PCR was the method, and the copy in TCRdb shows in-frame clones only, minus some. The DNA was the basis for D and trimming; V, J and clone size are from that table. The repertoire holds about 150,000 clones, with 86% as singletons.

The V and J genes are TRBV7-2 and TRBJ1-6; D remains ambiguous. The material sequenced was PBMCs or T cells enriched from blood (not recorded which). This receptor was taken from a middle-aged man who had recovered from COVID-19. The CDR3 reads CASSTTPYNSPLHF. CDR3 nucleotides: TGTGCCAGCAGCACGACACCTTATAATTCACCCCTCCACTTT.